Listed below are T cell receptor beta chains from one sample, sequenced in a study of radiation and T cells in renal cell carcinoma. Assay: immunoSEQ multiplex PCR; the TCRdb copy retains only in-frame clones and omits some. This table has 100,000 to 150,000 clones, roughly 80% appearing once. The material was blood, obtained from a patient whose treatment included radiotherapy and nephrectomy. The origin of the receptors is a woman aged 55-69 years with renal cell carcinoma. The CDR3 runs from the conserved cysteine through the conserved F or W. Fields, in order: V gene, J gene, clone size, D gene, CDR3 DNA, CDR3 protein. D genes are given only for firm matches. Rows give clone size only sometimes, using once, few, many, or a class for an expanded clone.

v_call: TRBV18; j_call: TRBJ2-1; clone_size: NA; d_call: NA; cdr3_nt: TGTGCCAGCTCACCAAACAGGGAAGGTGGGCATGAGCAGTTCTTC; cdr3_aa: CASSPNREGGHEQFF
v_call: TRBV19; j_call: TRBJ2-2; clone_size: NA; d_call: NA; cdr3_nt: TGTGCCAGTAGTAAGAGTATCACCGGGGAGCTGTTTTTT; cdr3_aa: CASSKSITGELFF
v_call: TRBV6-5; j_call: TRBJ2-5; clone_size: NA; d_call: NA; cdr3_nt: TGTGCCAGCAGTTCCCTCGGGTGGCGGGGCCAAGAGACCCAGTACTTC; cdr3_aa: CASSSLGWRGQETQYF
v_call: TRBV28; j_call: TRBJ1-5; clone_size: NA; d_call: NA; cdr3_nt: TGTGCCAGCAGTTTCGGGGGTAGCAATCAGCCCCAGCATTTT; cdr3_aa: CASSFGGSNQPQHF
v_call: TRBV19; j_call: TRBJ2-5; clone_size: NA; d_call: TRBD1; cdr3_nt: TGTGCTACCGGACAGGCAAATGGAGAGACCCAGTACTTC; cdr3_aa: CATGQANGETQYF
v_call: TRBV19; j_call: TRBJ1-3; clone_size: NA; d_call: NA; cdr3_nt: TGTGCCAGTAGTACCGACACTAGCTCTGGAAACACCATATATTTT; cdr3_aa: CASSTDTSSGNTIYF
v_call: TRBV2; j_call: TRBJ1-2; clone_size: few; d_call: TRBD1; cdr3_nt: TGTGCCACGCCAAGTGGGGACAGCTATGGCTACACCTTC; cdr3_aa: CATPSGDSYGYTF
v_call: TRBV7-9; j_call: TRBJ1-1; clone_size: NA; d_call: NA; cdr3_nt: TGTGCCAGCAGCTTGAATCAGGGGACCACTGAAGCTTTCTTT; cdr3_aa: CASSLNQGTTEAFF
v_call: TRBV14; j_call: TRBJ2-3; clone_size: NA; d_call: NA; cdr3_nt: TGTGCCAGCAGCCAGTATTTAATACGGGGAGCGAGCACAGATACGCAGTATTTT; cdr3_aa: CASSQYLIRGASTDTQYF
v_call: TRBV11-2; j_call: TRBJ2-7; clone_size: NA; d_call: NA; cdr3_nt: TGTGCCAGCAGCTTCGGAACTTACGAGCAGTACTTC; cdr3_aa: CASSFGTYEQYF
v_call: TRBV15; j_call: TRBJ1-1; clone_size: NA; d_call: NA; cdr3_nt: TGTGCCACCAGGAATACAGGGAGAGTCACTGAAGCTTTCTTT; cdr3_aa: CATRNTGRVTEAFF
v_call: TRBV30; j_call: TRBJ1-2; clone_size: once; d_call: TRBD1; cdr3_nt: TGTGCCTGGACCCCAGGGGGCGAGTATCGCTACACCTTC; cdr3_aa: CAWTPGGEYRYTF
v_call: TRBV13; j_call: TRBJ2-7; clone_size: NA; d_call: NA; cdr3_nt: TGTGCCAGCAGCTTAGCGTTAGAGGGCTTAGGCGAGCAGTACTTC; cdr3_aa: CASSLALEGLGEQYF
v_call: TRBV28; j_call: TRBJ2-7; clone_size: NA; d_call: NA; cdr3_nt: TGTGCCAGCAGTTTAAGGGGTAGGTCCTACGAGCAGTACTTC; cdr3_aa: CASSLRGRSYEQYF
v_call: TRBV19; j_call: TRBJ1-2; clone_size: NA; d_call: TRBD1; cdr3_nt: TGTGCCAGTAGTATAAAAACCGGGACAGGGGATCTGAACTATGGCTACACCTTC; cdr3_aa: CASSIKTGTGDLNYGYTF
v_call: TRBV5-6; j_call: TRBJ1-1; clone_size: NA; d_call: TRBD1; cdr3_nt: TGTGCCAGCAGCTCAAGACAGGGGTCCCTTCGGCGAAAGGCTTTCTTT; cdr3_aa: CASSSRQGSLRRKAFF
v_call: TRBV6-1; j_call: TRBJ2-5; clone_size: NA; d_call: TRBD1; cdr3_nt: TGTGCCAGCAGTGATGAAGTGGGACAGGGAGGGCGAGAGACCCAGTACTTC; cdr3_aa: CASSDEVGQGGRETQYF
v_call: TRBV12-5; j_call: TRBJ2-3; clone_size: NA; d_call: NA; cdr3_nt: TGTGCTAGTGGTTTGACCCTCTTGGGGCCCAACACAGATACGCAGTATTTT; cdr3_aa: CASGLTLLGPNTDTQYF
v_call: TRBV21-1; j_call: TRBJ2-7; clone_size: NA; d_call: NA; cdr3_nt: TGTGCCAGCTTCCGGGACGGAGCCTACGAGCAGTACTTC; cdr3_aa: CASFRDGAYEQYF
v_call: TRBV7-2; j_call: TRBJ2-1; clone_size: few; d_call: NA; cdr3_nt: TGTGCCAGCAGCTCCAGGGTTAGGGGCAATGAGCAGTTCTTC; cdr3_aa: CASSSRVRGNEQFF
v_call: TRBV28; j_call: TRBJ2-1; clone_size: NA; d_call: TRBD2; cdr3_nt: TGTGCCAGCAGAGCGGGGGGTTCCTACAATGAGCAGTTCTTC; cdr3_aa: CASRAGGSYNEQFF
v_call: TRBV6-5; j_call: TRBJ2-1; clone_size: NA; d_call: NA; cdr3_nt: TGTGCCAGCAGAAAAACTGGGCTTAGCAGGGATGAGCAGTTCTTC; cdr3_aa: CASRKTGLSRDEQFF
v_call: TRBV2; j_call: TRBJ2-5; clone_size: NA; d_call: NA; cdr3_nt: TGTGCCAGCAATTTCGCAGGGGAGACCCAGTACTTC; cdr3_aa: CASNFAGETQYF
v_call: TRBV10-3; j_call: TRBJ2-5; clone_size: NA; d_call: TRBD1; cdr3_nt: TGTGCCATCAGCACATACAGGGGGAGAAGGGAAGAGACCCAGTACTTC; cdr3_aa: CAISTYRGRREETQYF
v_call: TRBV4-3; j_call: TRBJ1-3; clone_size: NA; d_call: NA; cdr3_nt: TGCGCCAGCAGCCAAAGCAGGACCTCTGGAAACACCATATATTTT; cdr3_aa: CASSQSRTSGNTIYF
v_call: TRBV28; j_call: TRBJ1-2; clone_size: NA; d_call: NA; cdr3_nt: TGTGCCAGCAGTTTTTCGGACAGAATTTACTATGGCTACACCTTC; cdr3_aa: CASSFSDRIYYGYTF
v_call: TRBV5-4; j_call: TRBJ1-1; clone_size: NA; d_call: TRBD1; cdr3_nt: TGTGCCAGCAGCCAGGGGGGGCGGAACACTGAAGCTTTCTTT; cdr3_aa: CASSQGGRNTEAFF
v_call: TRBV7-9; j_call: TRBJ2-1; clone_size: NA; d_call: NA; cdr3_nt: TGTGCCAGCAGCTCCTCGTTTGGTGCCCCCTACAATGAGCAGTTCTTC; cdr3_aa: CASSSSFGAPYNEQFF
v_call: TRBV6-5; j_call: TRBJ1-2; clone_size: NA; d_call: NA; cdr3_nt: TGTGCCAGCATTTCTACAGCGGCTGGCTACACCTTC; cdr3_aa: CASISTAAGYTF
v_call: TRBV5-1; j_call: TRBJ1-1; clone_size: few; d_call: TRBD1; cdr3_nt: TGCGCCAGCAGCTGGGGGGACAGGGCGAACACTGAAGCTTTCTTT; cdr3_aa: CASSWGDRANTEAFF
v_call: TRBV5-4; j_call: TRBJ1-1; clone_size: NA; d_call: NA; cdr3_nt: TGTGCCAGCAGCTTGAAGGGTGCTGAAGCTTTCTTT; cdr3_aa: CASSLKGAEAFF
v_call: TRBV10-3; j_call: TRBJ2-3; clone_size: NA; d_call: NA; cdr3_nt: TGTGCCATCAGTGAGTCTAGTGGGGGCACCATTAGAGATACGCAGTATTTT; cdr3_aa: CAISESSGGTIRDTQYF
v_call: TRBV19; j_call: TRBJ1-2; clone_size: NA; d_call: TRBD1; cdr3_nt: TGTGCCAGTAGGGCGACAGGGAAAGGCTATGGCTACACCTTC; cdr3_aa: CASRATGKGYGYTF
v_call: TRBV18; j_call: TRBJ1-1; clone_size: NA; d_call: NA; cdr3_nt: TGTGCCAGCATGGGGACGGCAACGAACACTGAAGCTTTCTTT; cdr3_aa: CASMGTATNTEAFF
v_call: TRBV11-2; j_call: TRBJ1-1; clone_size: NA; d_call: NA; cdr3_nt: TGTGCCAGCAGCTTAGCAGGGGCCGGCGGGACTGAAGCTTTCTTT; cdr3_aa: CASSLAGAGGTEAFF
v_call: TRBV6-6; j_call: TRBJ1-6; clone_size: NA; d_call: TRBD1; cdr3_nt: TGTGCCAGCACTATGACAGGGACTGGAAATTCACCCCTCCACTTT; cdr3_aa: CASTMTGTGNSPLHF
v_call: TRBV15; j_call: TRBJ1-4; clone_size: NA; d_call: TRBD1; cdr3_nt: TGTGCCACCAGCAGAAGACAGGGGACTAATGAAAAACTGTTTTTT; cdr3_aa: CATSRRQGTNEKLFF
v_call: TRBV9; j_call: TRBJ2-5; clone_size: NA; d_call: TRBD2; cdr3_nt: TGTGCCAGCAGCGTAGGGCTAGCGGGGGGGGAGACCCAGTACTTC; cdr3_aa: CASSVGLAGGETQYF
v_call: TRBV19; j_call: TRBJ1-1; clone_size: NA; d_call: TRBD1; cdr3_nt: TGTGCCAGTAGTAGGGGGGACAGGGTGAACACTGAAGCTTTCTTT; cdr3_aa: CASSRGDRVNTEAFF
v_call: TRBV10-3; j_call: TRBJ1-1; clone_size: few; d_call: NA; cdr3_nt: TGTGCCACTTCCCGAGAGGAGAACACTGAAGCTTTCTTT; cdr3_aa: CATSREENTEAFF
v_call: TRBV7-3; j_call: TRBJ2-1; clone_size: NA; d_call: TRBD2; cdr3_nt: TGTGCCAGCAGCCCAAGTAGCGGGGGGGCCGGTGAGCAGTTCTTC; cdr3_aa: CASSPSSGGAGEQFF
v_call: TRBV4-3; j_call: TRBJ2-7; clone_size: NA; d_call: TRBD1; cdr3_nt: TGCGCCAGCAGCCAAGAACTGGGCTCATTAGGAGGGACAGGGGACGAGCAGTACTTC; cdr3_aa: CASSQELGSLGGTGDEQYF
v_call: TRBV5-1; j_call: TRBJ1-1; clone_size: once; d_call: TRBD1; cdr3_nt: TGCGCCAGCAGCAAGGGACAGCCTTCGAACACTGAAGCTTTCTTT; cdr3_aa: CASSKGQPSNTEAFF
v_call: TRBV9; j_call: TRBJ2-1; clone_size: NA; d_call: NA; cdr3_nt: TGTGCCAGCAGCGTTGGAGATAGCTCCTACAATGAGCAGTTCTTC; cdr3_aa: CASSVGDSSYNEQFF
v_call: TRBV6-6; j_call: TRBJ1-4; clone_size: NA; d_call: NA; cdr3_nt: TGTGCCACCAATGATATAAGGGGTGAAAAACTGTTTTTT; cdr3_aa: CATNDIRGEKLFF
v_call: TRBV9; j_call: TRBJ2-3; clone_size: NA; d_call: TRBD2; cdr3_nt: TGTGCCAGCAGCCGGGGACTAGCCCTCACAGATACGCAGTATTTT; cdr3_aa: CASSRGLALTDTQYF
v_call: TRBV5-6; j_call: TRBJ2-7; clone_size: NA; d_call: NA; cdr3_nt: TGTGCCAGCAGTCTCCTGAGCGGCGCAGATCTCTACGAGCAGTACTTC; cdr3_aa: CASSLLSGADLYEQYF
v_call: TRBV19; j_call: TRBJ2-5; clone_size: NA; d_call: TRBD1; cdr3_nt: TGTGCCAGTAGCCCGGGACAGTTACAAGAGACCCAGTACTTC; cdr3_aa: CASSPGQLQETQYF